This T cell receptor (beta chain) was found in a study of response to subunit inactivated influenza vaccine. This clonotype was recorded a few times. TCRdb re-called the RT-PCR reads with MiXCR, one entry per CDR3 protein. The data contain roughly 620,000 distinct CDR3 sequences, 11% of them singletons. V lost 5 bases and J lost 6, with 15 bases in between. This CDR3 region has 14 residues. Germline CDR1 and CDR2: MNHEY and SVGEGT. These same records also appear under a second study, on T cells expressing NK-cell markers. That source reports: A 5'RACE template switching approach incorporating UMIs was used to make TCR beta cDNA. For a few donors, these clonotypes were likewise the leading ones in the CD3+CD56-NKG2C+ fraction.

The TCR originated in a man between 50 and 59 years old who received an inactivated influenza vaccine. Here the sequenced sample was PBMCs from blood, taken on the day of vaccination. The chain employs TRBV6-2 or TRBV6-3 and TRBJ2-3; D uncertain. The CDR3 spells CASSKLLDADTQYF. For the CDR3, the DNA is TGTGCCAGCAGTAAGCTACTCGATGCGGATACGCAGTATTTT.